This paragraph reports one T cell receptor beta chain. This specimen belongs to a study of blood T cell repertoires in COVID-19. Original data processing: Amplification with reference gene primers provided the estimates of nucleated cell counts. Profiling relied on immunoSEQ multiplex PCR, and the TCRdb table lists in-frame clones only, not all of them. V and J calls plus clone size are reproduced from that table; the DNA served to infer D and trimming. The sample gives 100,000 or so clones, approximately 78% of which show up once; 10% to 15% is in the top ten. The germline V gene encodes CDR1 SGDLS and CDR2 YYNGEE. V lost 0 bases, J lost 3 bases, and 13 bases lay in between. The CDR3 is 16 amino acids.

This clonotype was sampled from a human donor in a cohort sampled during active COVID-19. The specimen was peripheral blood. The chain carries TRBV9 and TRBJ2-1, with TRBD1 as a possible D gene (5 bases). The DNA of the CDR3 is TGTGCCAGCAGCGTAGTGGCAGGGATTCTCTACAATGAGCAGTTCTTC. Translated, it gives CASSVVAGILYNEQFF. The full variable domain, rest sourced from reference TRBV9 and TRBJ2-1, is DSGVTQTPKHLITATGQRVTLRCSPRSGDLSVYWYQQSLDQGLQFLIQYYNGEERAKGNILERFSAQQFPDLHSELNLSSLELGDSALYFCASSVVAGILYNEQFFGPGTRLTVL.